This note documents a single T cell receptor (beta chain) sequence. This clonotype was counted ten times or more. The specificity of this receptor is unknown. Nothing much larger sits one base from this clone, and base qualities are not available. There are 16 amino acids in the CDR3, from cysteine to phenylalanine inclusive. Just CDR3 DNA is preserved here, 48 bases in frame from base 1. At the junction V is shortened by 4 bases and J by 0 bases, with 13 bases in between. The method was 5' RACE. Sequencing was performed on an Illumina HiSeq 2000. Template switching added a universal primer binding site, and the final cDNA carried a unique molecular identifier that allowed TCR cDNA molecules to be counted accurately. First-strand cDNA for TCR alpha and beta chains was synthesized from specific primers in the conserved constant-segment region. To control for contamination, every cDNA library carried two barcodes: a SMART-Mk sample barcode plus Illumina barcodes. TruSeq adapter sequences and Illumina sample barcodes were added in two successive PCR steps. TCR alpha and beta cDNA libraries were sequenced on the Illumina HiSeq platform with custom primers. Concerning the study's data processing: MiGEC was used to process raw reads and extract unique molecular identifiers, and MiXCR was used to find CDR3 positions. Recombination models were inferred per individual with the repgenHMM and IGoR tools using an EM algorithm. Shared clonotypes were analyzed with the tcR package in R, and sharing was normalized by the product of cloneset sizes. To study raw recombination without the effects of thymic and clonal selection, out-of-frame nonproductive sequences were analyzed. TCRdb reprocessed the public reads (quality trimming at Q25 with fastp, clone calling with MiXCR) and kept in-frame beta chains. All rows with the same CDR3 protein become a single entry with the most common DNA and genes. TCRdb, rather than the study authors, made the V and J calls. The sample yields approximately 890,000 distinct CDR3 sequences; more than 9% were counted once. Of the sample, around 1.6% falls within the top ten clones.

This specimen comes from a study of identical twins (dated by TCRdb to about 2016). For the wider study: TCR alpha and beta repertoires from monozygotic twins, unrelated adults of various ages and cord blood were deep-sequenced to test whether fetal clonotypes persist. Replicate twin experiments were performed at different times using different library preparation protocols to rule out contamination.

Findings and caveats that apply to the study as a whole: The excess sharing between twins in beta out-of-frame sequences was weaker because fewer shared sequences reduced the signal-to-noise ratio. Out-of-frame TCR alpha sharing in monozygotic twins was systematically underestimated by recombination models, whereas sharing between unrelated individuals was in agreement with the recombination models. Fewer insertions were carried by abundant cord blood beta clonotypes, a similar but weaker trend appeared in young adult naive repertoires, and no such trend appeared in memory repertoires. Invariant T cells such as MAIT and iNKT could partly confound zero-insertion analyses, although diverse VJ usage argued against such confounding for most clonotypes. Compared with coincidental sharing between unrelated individuals, out-of-frame TCR alpha sequences shared between twins showed an excess of sequences with low generation probability. Conclusions relied on cross-sectional statistical analysis, since the same donors could not be followed over many years.

Every donor was a healthy Caucasian. The twin cohort consisted of three pairs of female monozygotic twins, all aged about 18 to 29 years. The RNA used for TCR libraries was isolated from peripheral blood mononuclear cells. A further study also used this sample, focusing on yellow fever vaccine responses in identical twins. Reported in the second study: According to the authors, the vaccine-induced T cell response in identical twins seemed to be partly convergent and partly specific to each individual. In identical twins, the study followed T cell clones that responded to the vaccine with precision.

This receptor was obtained from a woman aged 18-35 years in good health. The sample taken for sequencing was PBMCs. The receptor chain draws on TRBV12-3 or TRBV12-4 and TRBJ1-5, with no confident D gene call. CDR3 reads: CASSSGFGNSNQPQHF. The DNA reads TGTGCCAGCAGTTCGGGGTTCGGGAATAGCAATCAGCCCCAGCATTTT.